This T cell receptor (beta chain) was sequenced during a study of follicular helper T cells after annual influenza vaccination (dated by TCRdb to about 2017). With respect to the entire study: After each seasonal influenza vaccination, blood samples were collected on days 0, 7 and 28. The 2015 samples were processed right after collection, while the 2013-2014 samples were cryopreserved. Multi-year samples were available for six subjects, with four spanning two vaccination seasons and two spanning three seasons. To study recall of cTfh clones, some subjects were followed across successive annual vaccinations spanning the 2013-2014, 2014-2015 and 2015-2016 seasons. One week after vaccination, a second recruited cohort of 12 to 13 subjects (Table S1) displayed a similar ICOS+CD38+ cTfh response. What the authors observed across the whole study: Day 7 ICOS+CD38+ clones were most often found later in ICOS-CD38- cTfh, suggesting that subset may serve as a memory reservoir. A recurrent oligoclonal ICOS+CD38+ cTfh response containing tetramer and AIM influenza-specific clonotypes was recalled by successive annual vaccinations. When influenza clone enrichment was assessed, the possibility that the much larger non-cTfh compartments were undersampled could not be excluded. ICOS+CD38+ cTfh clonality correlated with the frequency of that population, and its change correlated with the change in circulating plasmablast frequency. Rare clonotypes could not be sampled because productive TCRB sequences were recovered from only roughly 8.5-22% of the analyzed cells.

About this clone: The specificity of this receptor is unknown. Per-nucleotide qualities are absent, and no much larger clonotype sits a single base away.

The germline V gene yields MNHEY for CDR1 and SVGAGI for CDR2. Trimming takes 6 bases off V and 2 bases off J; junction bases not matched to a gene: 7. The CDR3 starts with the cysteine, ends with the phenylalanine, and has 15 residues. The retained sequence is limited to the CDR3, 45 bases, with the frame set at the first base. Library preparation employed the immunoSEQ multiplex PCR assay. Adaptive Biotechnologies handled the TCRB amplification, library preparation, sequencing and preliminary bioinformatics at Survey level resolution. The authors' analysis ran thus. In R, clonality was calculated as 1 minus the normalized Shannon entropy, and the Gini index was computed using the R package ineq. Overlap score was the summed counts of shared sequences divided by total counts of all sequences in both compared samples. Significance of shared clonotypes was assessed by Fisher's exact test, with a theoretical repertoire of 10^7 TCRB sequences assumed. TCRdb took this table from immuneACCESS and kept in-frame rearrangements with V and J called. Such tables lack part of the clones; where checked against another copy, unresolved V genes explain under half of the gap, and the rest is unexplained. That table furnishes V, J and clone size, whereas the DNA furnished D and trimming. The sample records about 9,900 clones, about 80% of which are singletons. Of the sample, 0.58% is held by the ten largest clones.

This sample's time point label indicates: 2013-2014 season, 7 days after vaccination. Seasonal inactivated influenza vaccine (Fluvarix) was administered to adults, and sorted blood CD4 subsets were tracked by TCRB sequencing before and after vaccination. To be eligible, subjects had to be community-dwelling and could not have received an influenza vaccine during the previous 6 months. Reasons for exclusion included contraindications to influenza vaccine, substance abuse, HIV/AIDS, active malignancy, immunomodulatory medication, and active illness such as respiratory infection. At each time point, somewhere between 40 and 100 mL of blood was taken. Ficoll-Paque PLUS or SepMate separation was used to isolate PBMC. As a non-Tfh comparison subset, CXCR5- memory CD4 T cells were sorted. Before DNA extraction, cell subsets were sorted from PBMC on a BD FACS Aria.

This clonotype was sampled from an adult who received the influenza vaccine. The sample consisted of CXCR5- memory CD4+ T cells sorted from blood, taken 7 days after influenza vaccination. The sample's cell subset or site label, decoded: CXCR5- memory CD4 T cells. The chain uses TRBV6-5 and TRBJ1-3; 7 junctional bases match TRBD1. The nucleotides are TGTGCCAGCAGACCTGACAGGGCCCCTGGAAACACCATATATTTT. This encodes CASRPDRAPGNTIYF.